This T cell receptor beta chain was retrieved from a study of post-analysis software for immune sequencing data. For the study at large: Included courses were relapsing-remitting and secondary progressive multiple sclerosis; progressive-relapsing multiple sclerosis was also included.

TCR beta cDNA libraries had unique molecular identifiers. TCRdb re-called the PCR reads with MiXCR, one entry per CDR3 protein. The table records hundreds of thousands of distinct CDR3 sequences, approximately 30% of them present only once. V shed 3 bases and J shed 3 bases, with 10 bases lying between them. The CDR3 length is 13 residues. Germline V gives CDR1 SQVTM, CDR2 ANQGSEA. Overall study findings and caveats: Normalized Chao1 diversity was significantly reduced in patients versus controls. Samples made in the same batch grouped tightly together by F measure. Included in a set of roughly five TRBV segments more frequent in patients than controls were TRBV5-6, TRBV5-1 and TRBV20-1.

This clonotype has just a few counts. Its target is not known. The TCR was taken from a girl between 10 and 17 years old with multiple sclerosis. The gene calls are TRBV29-1 and TRBJ2-3; TRBD1 is a possible D gene (6 bases). Sample: blood. The CDR3 is CSVEFTGTDTQYF. For the CDR3, the DNA is TGCAGCGTTGAGTTTACAGGGACAGATACGCAGTATTTT.